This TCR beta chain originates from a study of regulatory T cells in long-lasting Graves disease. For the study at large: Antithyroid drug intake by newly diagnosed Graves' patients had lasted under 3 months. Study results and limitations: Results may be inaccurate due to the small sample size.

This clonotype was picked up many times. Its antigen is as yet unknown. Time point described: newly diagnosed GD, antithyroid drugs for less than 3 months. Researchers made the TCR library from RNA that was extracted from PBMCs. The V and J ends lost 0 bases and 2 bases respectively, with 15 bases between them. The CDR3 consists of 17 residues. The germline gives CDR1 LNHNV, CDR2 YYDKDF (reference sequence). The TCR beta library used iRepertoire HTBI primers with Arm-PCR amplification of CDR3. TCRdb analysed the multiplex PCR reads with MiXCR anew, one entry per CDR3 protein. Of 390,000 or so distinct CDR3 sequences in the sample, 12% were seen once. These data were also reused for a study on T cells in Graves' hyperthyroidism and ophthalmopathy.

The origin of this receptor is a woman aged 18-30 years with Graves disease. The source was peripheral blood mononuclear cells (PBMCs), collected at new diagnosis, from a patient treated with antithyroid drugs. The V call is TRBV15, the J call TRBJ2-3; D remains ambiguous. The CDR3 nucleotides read TGTGCCACCAGCAGAGAGGGGTCCGCTACCCTCACAGATACGCAGTATTTT. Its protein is CATSREGSATLTDTQYF. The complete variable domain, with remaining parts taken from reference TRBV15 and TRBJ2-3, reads DAMVIQNPRYQVTQFGKPVTLSCSQTLNHNVMYWYQQKSSQAPKLLFHYYDKDFNNEADTPDNFQSRRPNTSFCFLDIRSPGLGDTAMYLCATSREGSATLTDTQYFGPGTRLTVL.